This is a list of T cell receptor beta chains from one sample in a study of OX40 agonist ivuxolimab in advanced cancers. Data came from immunoSEQ multiplex PCR; TCRdb stores just in-frame clones and leaves some out. The sample shows roughly 64,000 clones, 84% of them seen only once. Sequencing was performed on CD4+ or CD8+ T cells sorted from blood, taken in a trial of the OX40 agonist ivuxolimab. The receptors were gathered from an adult with an advanced solid tumor such as melanoma, head and neck, liver or kidney cancer. Each CDR3 is given with its conserved first and last residue. The D gene is left open where the match is weak. A clone size is listed for some rows: how often the clone was seen (once, few, many), or a class if it is expanded.

>.|TRBV29-1|.|TRBJ2-2
TGCAGCGTTGCCCTGCACGAGGCCGGGGAGCTGTTTTTT
CSVALHEAGELFF
>.|TRBV5-6|TRBD1|TRBJ1-2
TGTGCCAGCAGCCTAACACAGGGGGCAACCTATGGCTACACCTTC
CASSLTQGATYGYTF
>.|TRBV10-2|.|TRBJ2-7
TGCGCCAGCAGTGAAGCAGACACTAGGACGGCAGAGCAGTACTTC
CASSEADTRTAEQYF
>.|TRBV5-8|TRBD1|TRBJ1-5
TGTGCCAGCAGTGCTAGGACAGGTAATCAGCCCCAGCATTTT
CASSARTGNQPQHF
>.|TRBV30|TRBD1|TRBJ1-1
TGTGCCTGGAGTCCAAGGACAGGGGGGAACACTGAAGCTTTCTTT
CAWSPRTGGNTEAFF
>once|TRBV5-8|.|TRBJ2-6
TGTGCCAGCAGCGTCGGGGCTCTGACTTTC
CASSVGALTF
>.|TRBV29-1|TRBD1|TRBJ1-4
TGCAGCGTTGTGGGACAGGGTACAACTAATGAAAAACTGTTTTTT
CSVVGQGTTNEKLFF
>.|TRBV29-1|.|TRBJ1-1
TGCAGCGTTGAAGGACGATTGAACACTGAAGCTTTCTTT
CSVEGRLNTEAFF
>.|TRBV7-2|TRBD1|TRBJ1-2
TGTGCCAGCAGCTCAGGGACAGTGTTGTATGGCTACACCTTC
CASSSGTVLYGYTF
>.|TRBV5-1|.|TRBJ2-3
TGCGCCAGCAGACTAGGCCCTACAGGCACAGATACGCAGTATTTT
CASRLGPTGTDTQYF
>medium-sized|TRBV4-1|.|TRBJ1-1
TGCGCCAGCGGCGTAGGGTGGGGGAGGACTGAAGCTTTCTTT
CASGVGWGRTEAFF
>.|TRBV28|.|TRBJ2-3
TGTGCCAGCAGTTTATCGGGACCCGACGATACGCAGTATTTT
CASSLSGPDDTQYF
>.|TRBV11-2|.|TRBJ2-1
TGTGCCAGCAGCAACAATGAGCAGTTCTTC
CASSNNEQFF
>few|TRBV5-4|.|TRBJ2-7
TGTGCCAGCAGCTTCGGGCAGGCCTACGAGCAGTACTTC
CASSFGQAYEQYF
>.|TRBV18|TRBD2|TRBJ2-1
TGTGCCAGCTCACGAGCGGGACTAGCGGGAAGGTATGAGCAGTTCTTC
CASSRAGLAGRYEQFF
>.|TRBV19|TRBD2|TRBJ2-1
TGTGCCAGTAGTATCTCAACCACCGGGACTAGCACTTACAATGAGCAGTTCTTC
CASSISTTGTSTYNEQFF
>.|TRBV5-6|.|TRBJ2-7
TGTGCCAGCAGCTTGTTGTTCGAGCAGTACTTC
CASSLLFEQYF
>once|TRBV11-2|.|TRBJ2-7
TGTGCCAGCAGCTCTGTAACAGGGAGGGGCTCCTACGAGCAGTACTTC
CASSSVTGRGSYEQYF
>once|TRBV2|TRBD2|TRBJ2-3
TGTGCCAGCAGTACGGGACTAGCGGGAGCCGATACGCAGTATTTT
CASSTGLAGADTQYF
>.|TRBV4-3|.|TRBJ1-4
TGCGCCAGCAGCCAAGACGGGGTAAAACTGTTTTTT
CASSQDGVKLFF
>.|TRBV5-1|.|TRBJ1-5
TGCGCCAGCAGCCTGGCCGGGGATCAGCCCCAGCATTTT
CASSLAGDQPQHF
>.|TRBV14|.|TRBJ2-7
TGTGCCAGCAGCCTCCCCCGGGGGGCGGGGGCATCCTACGAGCAGTACTTC
CASSLPRGAGASYEQYF
>.|TRBV7-9|.|TRBJ2-1
TGTGCCAGCAGCCACTACGACGACCAGTTCTTC
CASSHYDDQFF
>once|TRBV18|.|TRBJ1-2
TGTGCCAGCTCCTCCAGTAACTATGGCTACACCTTC
CASSSSNYGYTF
>.|TRBV9|.|TRBJ2-7
TGTGCCAGCAGCGTAGACGGAGCTGGCACCTACGAGCAGTACTTC
CASSVDGAGTYEQYF
>.|TRBV18|TRBD1|TRBJ1-1
TGTGCCAGCTCACCCTGGGACAGGGGGGTCACTGAAGCTTTCTTT
CASSPWDRGVTEAFF
>.|TRBV18|TRBD1|TRBJ1-1
TGTGCCAGCTCACCACAACAGGGGCGGAACACTGAAGCTTTCTTT
CASSPQQGRNTEAFF
>.|TRBV19|TRBD2|TRBJ2-5
TGTGCCAGTAGTATCCTGACTAGCGGTATTAACCAAGAGACCCAGTACTTC
CASSILTSGINQETQYF
>.|TRBV7-2|.|TRBJ1-5
TGTGCCAGCAGCTTAGCGACAGGCTTCAATCAGCCCCAGCATTTT
CASSLATGFNQPQHF
>.|TRBV27|TRBD2|TRBJ2-2
TGTGCCAGCAGCCAAATAGCGGGAGGGCCGATCTCCGGGGAGCTGTTTTTT
CASSQIAGGPISGELFF
>.|TRBV6-1|.|TRBJ1-1
TGTGCCAGCACCCTCAGAGAGGGCACTGAAGCTTTCTTT
CASTLREGTEAFF
>.|TRBV6-5|TRBD1|TRBJ1-2
TGTGCCAGCAGTTACTTGGCAGGGGGCAACTATGGCTACACCTTC
CASSYLAGGNYGYTF
>.|TRBV6-5|TRBD1|TRBJ1-4
TGTGCCAGCAGTCACGGACAGGGGGGGAATGAAAAACTGTTTTTT
CASSHGQGGNEKLFF